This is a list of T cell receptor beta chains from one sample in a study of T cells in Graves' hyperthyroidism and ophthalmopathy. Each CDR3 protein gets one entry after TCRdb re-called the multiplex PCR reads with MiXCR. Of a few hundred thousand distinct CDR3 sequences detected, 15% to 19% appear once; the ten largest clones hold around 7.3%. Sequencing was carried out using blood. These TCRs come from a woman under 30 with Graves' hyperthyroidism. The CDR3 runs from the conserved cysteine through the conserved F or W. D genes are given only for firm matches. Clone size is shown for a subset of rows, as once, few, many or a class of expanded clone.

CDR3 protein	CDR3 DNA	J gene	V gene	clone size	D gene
CASSSASGRGNEQFF	TGTGCCAGCAGCTCAGCTAGCGGGAGGGGGAATGAGCAGTTCTTC	TRBJ2-1	TRBV5-4	many	TRBD2
CASSLVGQTHNEQFF	TGTGCCAGCAGCTTAGTGGGGCAGACGCACAATGAGCAGTTCTTC	TRBJ2-1	TRBV7-6	few	-
CASSRDHHNSPLHF	TGTGCCAGCAGTCGGGACCACCATAATTCACCCCTCCACTTT	TRBJ1-6	TRBV7-9	few	-
CASSFLGDRQETQYF	TGTGCCAGCAGCTTCCTAGGGGACAGACAAGAGACCCAGTACTTC	TRBJ2-5	TRBV11-2	many	TRBD1
CSARRGRDTEAFF	TGCAGTGCTAGAAGGGGCAGGGACACTGAAGCTTTCTTT	TRBJ1-1	TRBV20-1	many	-
CASSEFGSEHRYGYTF	TGTGCCAGCAGTGAATTCGGGTCCGAACACCGATATGGCTACACCTTC	TRBJ1-2	TRBV25-1	few	-
CATSRESSGSYEQYF	TGTGCCACCAGCAGAGAGTCTAGCGGTTCCTACGAGCAGTACTTC	TRBJ2-7	TRBV15	-	TRBD2
CASSRPPPHNYGYTF	TGTGCCAGCAGCCGCCCCCCCCCCCATAACTATGGCTACACCTTC	TRBJ1-2	TRBV4-2	-	-
CASSLLAGGTPYEQYF	TGTGCCAGCAGCCTACTAGCGGGAGGGACGCCCTACGAGCAGTACTTC	TRBJ2-7	TRBV6-1	many	TRBD2
CASRDRGRMHLFYSNQPQHF	TGTGCCAGCAGGGACAGGGGGCGAATGCATCTTTTTTATAGCAATCAGCCCCAGCATTTT	TRBJ1-5	TRBV6-1	-	TRBD1
CASRDRPAQDEQYF	TGCGCCAGCAGGGACAGGCCGGCGCAGGACGAGCAGTACTTC	TRBJ2-7	TRBV5-1	-	TRBD1
CASSTGQLSQPQHF	TGTGCCAGCAGCACCGGACAGTTAAGTCAGCCCCAGCATTTT	TRBJ1-5	TRBV13	many	-
CASRQRLNTGELFF	TGTGCCAGCAGACAACGTTTGAACACCGGGGAGCTGTTTTTT	TRBJ2-2	TRBV7-8	many	-
CASSHNSGGNYYEQYF	TGTGCCAGCAGCCACAATAGCGGGGGCAACTACTACGAGCAGTACTTC	TRBJ2-7	TRBV13	many	TRBD2
CSAERGGGNTDTQYF	TGCAGTGCTGAAAGGGGGGGGGGTAACACAGATACGCAGTATTTT	TRBJ2-3	TRBV20-1	many	-
CASRGVEGLAYEQYF	TGTGCCAGCAGGGGGGTGGAGGGACTAGCCTACGAGCAGTACTTC	TRBJ2-7	TRBV6-2/TRBV6-3	-	TRBD2
CASIAVLYQPQHF	TGTGCCAGCATAGCCGTATTATATCAGCCCCAGCATTTT	TRBJ1-5	TRBV2	many	-
CSANQGAGSTEAFF	TGCAGTGCTAACCAGGGGGCGGGAAGCACTGAAGCTTTCTTT	TRBJ1-1	TRBV20-1	few	TRBD1
CASSLEIDTQYF	TGTGCCAGCAGCTTGGAGATAGATACGCAGTATTTT	TRBJ2-3	TRBV5-5	many	-
CAWSRTGIETQYF	TGTGCCTGGAGCCGGACAGGAATAGAGACCCAGTACTTC	TRBJ2-5	TRBV30	many	TRBD1
CASSLRDQDNEQFF	TGCGCCAGCAGCCTCCGGGACCAAGACAATGAGCAGTTCTTC	TRBJ2-1	TRBV4-1	many	-
CASSPAETQYF	TGTGCCAGCTCACCAGCAGAGACCCAGTACTTC	TRBJ2-5	TRBV18	many	-
CSAQTGSYNEQFF	TGCAGTGCTCAGACAGGTTCCTACAATGAGCAGTTCTTC	TRBJ2-1	TRBV20-1	many	-
CASSLFGSSQPQHF	TGTGCCAGCAGTTTATTCGGCAGTAGTCAGCCCCAGCATTTT	TRBJ1-5	TRBV27	-	-
CSALRTSGRNEQFF	TGCAGTGCCTTAAGGACTAGCGGGAGGAATGAGCAGTTCTTC	TRBJ2-1	TRBV20-1	many	TRBD2
CSVDGLAGGLYQETQYF	TGCAGCGTCGACGGACTAGCGGGAGGCCTGTACCAAGAGACCCAGTACTTC	TRBJ2-5	TRBV29-1	-	TRBD2
CASSTGLQGWETQYF	TGTGCCAGCAGTACAGGACTACAAGGGTGGGAGACCCAGTACTTC	TRBJ2-5	TRBV6-1	many	-
CASSQWFGRPLKETQYF	TGTGCCAGCAGCCAATGGTTCGGGAGACCCTTAAAAGAGACCCAGTACTTC	TRBJ2-5	TRBV3-1	many	-
CASSLGWGLRVEAFF	TGTGCCAGCAGTTTGGGATGGGGGCTAAGGGTTGAAGCTTTCTTT	TRBJ1-1	TRBV5-4	many	-
CASSPGPDGYEQFF	TGTGCCAGCAGCCCAGGACCTGACGGCTATGAGCAGTTCTTC	TRBJ2-1	TRBV6-1	many	-
CASSLGPHGAYEQYF	TGCGCCAGCAGCTTGGGCCCTCATGGGGCCTACGAGCAGTACTTC	TRBJ2-7	TRBV5-1	few	-
CASSSRAYSPYEQYF	TGTGCCAGCAGCTCCCGGGCCTATAGCCCCTACGAGCAGTACTTC	TRBJ2-7	TRBV12-3/TRBV12-4	many	-
CASSFRGNTGELFF	TGCGCCAGCAGCTTTAGGGGGAACACCGGGGAGCTGTTTTTT	TRBJ2-2	TRBV5-1	few	-
CASRRSGTGALYEQYF	TGTGCCAGCAGACGTTCCGGGACAGGGGCCCTCTACGAGCAGTACTTC	TRBJ2-7	TRBV11-2	many	TRBD1
CASSPGQGRDPGNTIYF	TGTGCCAGCAGCCCAGGACAGGGGAGGGATCCTGGAAACACCATATATTTT	TRBJ1-3	TRBV28	few	TRBD1
CASTGGGAAYEQYF	TGTGCCAGCACGGGAGGGGGGGCCGCCTACGAGCAGTACTTC	TRBJ2-7	TRBV28	many	TRBD2
CASSQGVLLGDTGELFF	TGTGCCAGCAGCCAAGGGGTCCTCTTAGGGGACACCGGGGAGCTGTTTTTT	TRBJ2-2	TRBV3-1	many	-
CASSSTPSGNEQLF	TGCGCCAGCAGCTCGACCCCATCTGGGAATGAGCAGCTCTTC	TRBJ2-1	TRBV10-1	few	-